This TCR beta chain was documented in a study of cytomegalovirus exposure and HLA in healthy donors. Whole-study findings and limits: Later work showed greater clonal expansion in HLA-associated TCR beta chains than in equally common others.

There are 15 residues in the CDR3. The V gene end was trimmed by 0 bases and the J gene end by 6 bases; junction bases not matched to a gene: 3. The V gene's germline CDR1 is SGHNT and CDR2 YENEEA. With respect to this clone: Its antigen is unknown.

Primers: 60 Vbeta forward and 13 Jbeta reverse. The table came from immunoSEQ multiplex PCR; TCRdb's copy has only in-frame clones and leaves some out. The sample has 150,000 or so clones, over 70% seen once. This clonotype was sampled from a woman aged 40 to 50 in good health and CMV-seronegative. Sequenced: PBMCs. This chain links TRBV11-3 with TRBJ2-3; 10 nucleotides line up with TRBD2. This CDR3 is CASSLDGTSVDTQYF. The CDR3 DNA reads as TGTGCCAGCAGCTTAGATGGGACTAGCGTCGATACGCAGTATTTT.